This TCR beta chain was identified in a study of cytomegalovirus exposure and HLA in healthy donors. The germline V gene has CDR1 SEHNR and CDR2 FQNEAQ (reference sequence). V dropped 2 bases and J dropped 5 bases, with 6 bases sitting between them. The CDR3 loop spans 12 amino acids. Donors consisted of healthy bone marrow donors. A multiplex PCR was run with 60 Vbeta primers and 13 Jbeta primers. Profiled with immunoSEQ multiplex PCR; TCRdb holds only in-frame clones, not every one. The sample gives 150,000 to 200,000 clones, about 86% of which show up once; approximately 2% is in the top ten. Sample: PBMCs. The V call is TRBV7-9, the J call TRBJ1-2; perhaps TRBD1 as D (5 bases). The receptor was derived from a woman under 40 in good health and CMV-seronegative. The CDR3 loop is CASSLPGYGYTF. For the CDR3, the DNA is TGTGCCAGCAGCTTACCAGGGTATGGCTACACCTTC.